This T cell receptor (delta chain) was captured in a study of γδ T cells in repeated Plasmodium falciparum infection. Study context: Donors had four controlled P. falciparum NF54 infections over approximately 600 days.

Both TRG and TRD chains were sequenced from each sorted sample. TCRdb reanalyzed the multiplex PCR reads using CATT. The sample consists of 90,000 to 95,000 delta-chain clones, 0.75% to 1% of them appearing once. Gammadelta T cells were flow-sorted from PBMC into Vgamma9/Vdelta2+ and Vdelta2-negative populations for bulk analysis. Germline V gene lookup returns CDR1 TSWWSYY and CDR2 QGS. CDR3 length equals 18 residues. Worth noting for this clone: Given a far larger clone just one base away, this is likely a sequencing read error. Other DNA variants within this sample encode the same CDR3.

V is TRDV1 and J is TRDJ1, with a tentative D call TRDD3 (5 bases). TCRdb supplies no J gene; here it was assigned by aligning the nucleotide sequence to germline. Input material: gamma-delta T cells from blood. This receptor was obtained from a pool of human donors (malaria-infected and uninfected, not separated). CDR3 sequence reads: CALGELVRTRGYTDKLIF. DNA of the CDR3: TGTGCTCTTGGGGAACTAGTGCGAACCCGGGGGTACACCGACAAACTCATCTTT.